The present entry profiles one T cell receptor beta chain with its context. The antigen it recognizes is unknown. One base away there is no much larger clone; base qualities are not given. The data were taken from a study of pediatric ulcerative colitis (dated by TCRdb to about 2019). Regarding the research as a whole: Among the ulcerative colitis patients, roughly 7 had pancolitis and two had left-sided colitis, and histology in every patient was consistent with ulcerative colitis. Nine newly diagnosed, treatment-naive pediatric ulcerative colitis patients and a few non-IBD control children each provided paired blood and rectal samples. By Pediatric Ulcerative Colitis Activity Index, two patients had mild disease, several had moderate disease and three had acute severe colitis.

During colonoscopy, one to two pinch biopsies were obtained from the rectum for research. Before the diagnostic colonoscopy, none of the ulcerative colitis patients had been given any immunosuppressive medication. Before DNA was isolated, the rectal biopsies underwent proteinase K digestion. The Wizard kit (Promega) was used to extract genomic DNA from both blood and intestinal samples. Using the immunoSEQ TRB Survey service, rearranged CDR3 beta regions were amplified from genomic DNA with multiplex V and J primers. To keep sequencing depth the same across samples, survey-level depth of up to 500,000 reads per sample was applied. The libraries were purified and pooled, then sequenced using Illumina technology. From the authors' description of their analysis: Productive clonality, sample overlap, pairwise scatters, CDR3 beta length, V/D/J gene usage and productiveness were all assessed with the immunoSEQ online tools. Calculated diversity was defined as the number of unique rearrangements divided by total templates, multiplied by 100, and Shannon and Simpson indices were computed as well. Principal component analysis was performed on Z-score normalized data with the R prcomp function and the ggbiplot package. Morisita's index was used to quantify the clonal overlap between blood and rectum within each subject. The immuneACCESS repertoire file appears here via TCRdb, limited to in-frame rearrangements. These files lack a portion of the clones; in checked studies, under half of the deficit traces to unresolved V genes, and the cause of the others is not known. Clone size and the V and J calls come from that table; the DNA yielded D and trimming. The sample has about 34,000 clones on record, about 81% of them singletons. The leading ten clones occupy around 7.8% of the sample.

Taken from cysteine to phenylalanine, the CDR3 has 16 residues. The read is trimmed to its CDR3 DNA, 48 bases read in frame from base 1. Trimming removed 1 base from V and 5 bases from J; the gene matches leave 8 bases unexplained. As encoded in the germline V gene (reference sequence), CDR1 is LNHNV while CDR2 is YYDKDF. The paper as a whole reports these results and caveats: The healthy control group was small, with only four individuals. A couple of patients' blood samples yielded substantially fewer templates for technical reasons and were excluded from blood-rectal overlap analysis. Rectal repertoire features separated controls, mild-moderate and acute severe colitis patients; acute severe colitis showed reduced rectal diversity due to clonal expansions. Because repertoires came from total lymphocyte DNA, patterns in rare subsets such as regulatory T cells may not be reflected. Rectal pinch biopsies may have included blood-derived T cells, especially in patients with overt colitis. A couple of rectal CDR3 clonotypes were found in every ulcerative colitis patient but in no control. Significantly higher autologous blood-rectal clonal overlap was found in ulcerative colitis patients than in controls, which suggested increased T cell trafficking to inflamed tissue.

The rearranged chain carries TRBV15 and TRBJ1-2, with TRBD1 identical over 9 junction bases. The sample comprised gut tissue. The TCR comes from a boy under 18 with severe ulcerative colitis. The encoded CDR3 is CATSRGDRGTRYGYTF. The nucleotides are TGTGCCACCAGCAGAGGCGACAGGGGGACCCGGTATGGCTACACCTTC.